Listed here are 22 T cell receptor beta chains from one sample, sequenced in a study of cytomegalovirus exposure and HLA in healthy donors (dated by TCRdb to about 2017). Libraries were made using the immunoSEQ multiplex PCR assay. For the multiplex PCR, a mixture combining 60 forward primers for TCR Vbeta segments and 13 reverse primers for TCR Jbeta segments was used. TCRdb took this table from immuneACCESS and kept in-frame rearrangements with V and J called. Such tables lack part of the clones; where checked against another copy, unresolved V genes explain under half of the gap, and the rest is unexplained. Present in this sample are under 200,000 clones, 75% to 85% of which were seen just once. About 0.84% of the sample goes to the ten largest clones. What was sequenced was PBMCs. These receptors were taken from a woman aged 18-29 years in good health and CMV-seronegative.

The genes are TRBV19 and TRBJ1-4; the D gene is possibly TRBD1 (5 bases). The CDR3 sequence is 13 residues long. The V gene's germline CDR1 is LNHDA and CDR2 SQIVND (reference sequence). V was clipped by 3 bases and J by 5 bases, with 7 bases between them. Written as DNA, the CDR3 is TGTGCCAGTAGTATCCAGGGAAATGAAAAACTGTTTTTT. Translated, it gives CASSIQGNEKLFF.

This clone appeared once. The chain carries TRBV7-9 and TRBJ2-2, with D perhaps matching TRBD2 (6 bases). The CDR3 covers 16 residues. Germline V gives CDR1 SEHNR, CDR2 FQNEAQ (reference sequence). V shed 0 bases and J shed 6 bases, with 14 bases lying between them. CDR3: CASSLAPASVAGELFF. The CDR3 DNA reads TGTGCCAGCAGCTTAGCGCCGGCTAGCGTTGCCGGGGAGCTGTTTTTT.

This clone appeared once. The CDR3 nucleotides read TGTGCCAGCAAACTAGACAGGGACAATCAGCCCCAGCATTTT. As protein: CASKLDRDNQPQHF. This rearrangement joins TRBV28 to TRBJ1-5, with 7 bases that match TRBD1. The CDR3 is made up of 14 amino acids. V dropped 7 bases and J dropped 3; count of bases not matched to a gene: 6. The germline gives CDR1 MDHEN, CDR2 SYDVKM.

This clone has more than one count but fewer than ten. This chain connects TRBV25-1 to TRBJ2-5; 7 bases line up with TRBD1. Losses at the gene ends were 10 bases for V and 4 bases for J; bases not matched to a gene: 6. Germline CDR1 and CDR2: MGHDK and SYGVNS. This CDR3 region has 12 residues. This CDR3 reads CATGTEGETQYF. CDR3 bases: TGTGCCACCGGGACAGAGGGAGAGACCCAGTACTTC.

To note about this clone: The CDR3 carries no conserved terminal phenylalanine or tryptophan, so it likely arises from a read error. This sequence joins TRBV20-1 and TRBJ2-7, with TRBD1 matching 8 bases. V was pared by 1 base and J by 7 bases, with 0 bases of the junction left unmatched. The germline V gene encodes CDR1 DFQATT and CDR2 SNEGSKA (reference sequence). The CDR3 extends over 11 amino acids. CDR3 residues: CSARGQGEQYL. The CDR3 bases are TGCAGTGCTAGAGGACAGGGGGAGCAGTACCTC.

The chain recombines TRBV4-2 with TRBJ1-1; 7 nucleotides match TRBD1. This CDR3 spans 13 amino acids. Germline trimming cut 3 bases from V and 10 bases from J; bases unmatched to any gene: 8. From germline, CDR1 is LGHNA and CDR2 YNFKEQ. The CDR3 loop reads CASSQTTGSLAFF. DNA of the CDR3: TGTGCCAGCAGCCAGACGACAGGGTCGCTAGCTTTCTTT.

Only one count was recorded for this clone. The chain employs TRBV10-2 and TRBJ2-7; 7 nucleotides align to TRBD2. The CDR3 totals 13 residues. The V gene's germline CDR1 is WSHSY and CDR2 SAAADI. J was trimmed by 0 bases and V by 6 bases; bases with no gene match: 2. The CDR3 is CASRLAASYEQYF. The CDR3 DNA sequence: TGCGCCAGCAGGCTAGCGGCCTCCTACGAGCAGTACTTC.

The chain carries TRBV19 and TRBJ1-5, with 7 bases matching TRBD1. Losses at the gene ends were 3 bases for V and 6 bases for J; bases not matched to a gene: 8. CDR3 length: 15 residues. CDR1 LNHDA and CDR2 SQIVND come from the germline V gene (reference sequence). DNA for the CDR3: TGTGCCAGTAGTATTAGTAACCAGGGGGTTCAGCCCCAGCATTTT. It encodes CASSISNQGVQPQHF.

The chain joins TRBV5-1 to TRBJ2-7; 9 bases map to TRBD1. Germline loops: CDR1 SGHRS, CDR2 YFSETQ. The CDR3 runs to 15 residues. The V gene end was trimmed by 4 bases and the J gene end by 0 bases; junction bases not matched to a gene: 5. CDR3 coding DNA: TGCGCCAGCAGCCAGGGACAGGGCCTCTCCTACGAGCAGTACTTC. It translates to CASSQGQGLSYEQYF.

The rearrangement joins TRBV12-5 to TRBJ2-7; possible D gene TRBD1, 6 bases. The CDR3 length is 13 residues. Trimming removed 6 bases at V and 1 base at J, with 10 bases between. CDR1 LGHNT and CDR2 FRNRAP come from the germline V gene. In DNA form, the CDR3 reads TGTGCTAGTGGCTACGGACAGTCCTACGAGCAGTACTTC. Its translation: CASGYGQSYEQYF.

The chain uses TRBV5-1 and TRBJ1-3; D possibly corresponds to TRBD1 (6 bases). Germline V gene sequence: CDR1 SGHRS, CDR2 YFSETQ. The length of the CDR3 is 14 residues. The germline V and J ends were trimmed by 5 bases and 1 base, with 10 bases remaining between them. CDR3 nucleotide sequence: TGCGCCAGCAGGCAGGGGTATTCTGGAAACACCATATATTTT. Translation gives CASRQGYSGNTIYF.

CDR3 sequence: CASARGLAGSDTQYF. The CDR3 nucleotides are TGTGCCAGCGCCCGGGGACTAGCGGGGTCGGATACGCAGTATTTT. This rearrangement joins TRBV25-1 to TRBJ2-3; 13 bases are a match to TRBD2. Germline-derived CDR1 and CDR2 are MGHDK and SYGVNS. Trimming took 8 bases from V and 6 from J; bases not matched to a gene: 8. The CDR3 totals 15 residues.

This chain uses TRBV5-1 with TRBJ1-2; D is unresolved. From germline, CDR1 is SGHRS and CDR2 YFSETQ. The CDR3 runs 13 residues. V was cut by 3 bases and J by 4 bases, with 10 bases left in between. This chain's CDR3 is CASSSGRSYGYTF. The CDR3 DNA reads TGCGCCAGCAGCTCGGGGAGGTCCTATGGCTACACCTTC.

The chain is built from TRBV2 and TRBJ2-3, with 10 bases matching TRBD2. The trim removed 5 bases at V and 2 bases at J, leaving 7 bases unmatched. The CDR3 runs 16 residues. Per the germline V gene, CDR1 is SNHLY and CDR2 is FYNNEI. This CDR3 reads CASSMLAGGVTDTQYF. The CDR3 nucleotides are TGTGCCAGCAGTATGTTAGCGGGGGGTGTCACAGATACGCAGTATTTT.

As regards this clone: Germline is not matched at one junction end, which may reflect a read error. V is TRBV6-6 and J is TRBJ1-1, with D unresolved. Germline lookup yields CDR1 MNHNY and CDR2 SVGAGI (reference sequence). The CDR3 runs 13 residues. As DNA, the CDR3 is TGTGCCAGCACTTACCTAACCAACACTGAAGCTTTCTTT. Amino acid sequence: CASTYLTNTEAFF.

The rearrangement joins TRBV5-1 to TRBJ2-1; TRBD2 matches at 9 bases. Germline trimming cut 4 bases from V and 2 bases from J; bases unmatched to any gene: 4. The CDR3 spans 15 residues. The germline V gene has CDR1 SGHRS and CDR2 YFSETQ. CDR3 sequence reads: CASSKTSGAYNEQFF. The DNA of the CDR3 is TGCGCCAGCAGCAAGACTAGCGGAGCCTACAATGAGCAGTTCTTC.

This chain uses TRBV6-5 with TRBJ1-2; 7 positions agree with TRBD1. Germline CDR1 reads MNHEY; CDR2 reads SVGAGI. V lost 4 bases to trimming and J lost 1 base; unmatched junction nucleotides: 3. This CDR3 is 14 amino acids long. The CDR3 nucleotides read TGTGCCAGCAGTTTAGGGGGCTTTAACTATGGCTACACCTTC. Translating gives CASSLGGFNYGYTF.

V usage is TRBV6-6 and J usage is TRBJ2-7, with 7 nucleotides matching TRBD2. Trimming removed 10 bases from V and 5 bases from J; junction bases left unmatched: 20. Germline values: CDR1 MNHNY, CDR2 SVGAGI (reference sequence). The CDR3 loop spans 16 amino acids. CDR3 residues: CATTYLGVGGPDEQYF. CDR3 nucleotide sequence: TGTGCCACCACGTACCTCGGTGTGGGAGGGCCAGACGAGCAGTACTTC.

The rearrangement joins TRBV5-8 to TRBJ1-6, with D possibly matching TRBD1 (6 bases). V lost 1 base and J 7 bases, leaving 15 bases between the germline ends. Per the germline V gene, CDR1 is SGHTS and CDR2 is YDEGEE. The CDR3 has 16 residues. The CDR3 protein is CASSLFQGRGNSPLHF. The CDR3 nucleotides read TGTGCCAGCAGCTTGTTTCAGGGGCGCGGAAATTCACCCCTCCACTTT.

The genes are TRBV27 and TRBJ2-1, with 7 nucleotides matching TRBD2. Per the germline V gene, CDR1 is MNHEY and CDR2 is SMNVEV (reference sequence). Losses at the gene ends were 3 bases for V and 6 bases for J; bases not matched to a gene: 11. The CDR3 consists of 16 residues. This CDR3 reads CASSFMVGGPANEQFF. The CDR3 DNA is TGTGCCAGCAGTTTCATGGTGGGAGGGCCCGCCAATGAGCAGTTCTTC.

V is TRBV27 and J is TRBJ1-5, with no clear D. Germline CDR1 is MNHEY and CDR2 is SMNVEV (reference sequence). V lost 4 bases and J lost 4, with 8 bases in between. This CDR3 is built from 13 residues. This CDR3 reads CASSWTGNQPQHF. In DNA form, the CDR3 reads TGTGCCAGCAGTTGGACGGGGAATCAGCCCCAGCATTTT.

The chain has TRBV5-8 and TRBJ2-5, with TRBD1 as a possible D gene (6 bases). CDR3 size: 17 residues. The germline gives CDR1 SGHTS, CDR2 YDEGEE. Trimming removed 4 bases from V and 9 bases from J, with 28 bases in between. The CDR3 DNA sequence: TGTGCCAGCAGCCGAAACGGACCGCCGCAGCCCGCAGGGGCCCAGTACTTC. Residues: CASSRNGPPQPAGAQYF.